These 16 T cell receptor beta chains came from one sample sequenced in a study of blood T cell repertoires in COVID-19. TCRdb keeps only in-frame clones here, not all; method: immunoSEQ multiplex PCR. The table lists around 50,000 clones, about 77% of them singletons. The sequenced sample was peripheral blood. These receptors all stem from a human donor with active or convalescent COVID-19. The donor label of this sample is uncertain.

V usage is TRBV9 and J usage is TRBJ2-3; 8 nucleotides agree with TRBD2. The CDR3 has 15 residues. Germline V gives CDR1 SGDLS, CDR2 YYNGEE. V lost 0 bases, J lost 3 bases, and 3 bases stayed unmatched. For the CDR3, the DNA is TGTGCCAGCAGCGTAGGGGTAGCGGGGACAGATACGCAGTATTTT. Its protein product is CASSVGVAGTDTQYF.

With respect to this clone: The germline gene is not matched at one end of the junction; a read error may be the cause. The chain combines TRBV6-4 with TRBJ2-1, with TRBD2 identical over 8 bases. This CDR3 comprises 16 residues. Germline values: CDR1 MRHNA, CDR2 SNTAGT. CDR3 nucleotides: TGTGCCAGCAGCGACTTAGCGGGATTATCAATGTATGAGCAGTTCTTC. It translates to CASSDLAGLSMYEQFF.

The V and J genes are TRBV6-2 or TRBV6-3 and TRBJ2-5; D gene uncertain. There are 11 residues in the CDR3. V lost 2 bases, J lost 5 bases, and 3 bases lay in between. CDR1 is MNHEY and CDR2 is SVGEGT in the germline V gene. CDR3 loop: CASSYGETQYF. The CDR3 bases are TGTGCCAGCAGTTACGGCGAGACCCAGTACTTC.

V usage is TRBV5-6 and J usage is TRBJ1-6, with D possibly being TRBD1 (6 bases). The CDR3 totals 15 residues. Germline V gene sequence: CDR1 SGHDT, CDR2 YYEEEE. The V end was cut by 0 bases, the J end by 7 bases, with 11 bases between. This CDR3 reads CASSLDGGGNSPLHF. The CDR3 nucleotides are TGTGCCAGCAGCTTGGATGGGGGCGGAAATTCACCCCTCCACTTT.

This CDR3 reads CASGLEGGAGGAFF. CDR3 DNA sequence: TGTGCTAGTGGTTTGGAGGGGGGCGCGGGAGGAGCTTTCTTT. The chain employs TRBV12-5 and TRBJ1-1; tentatively, D is TRBD1 (6 bases). Deletions cut 1 base from V and 10 bases from J, with 16 bases between. CDR3 length: 14 residues. Germline V gives CDR1 LGHNT, CDR2 FRNRAP.

This chain uses TRBV12-3 or TRBV12-4 with TRBJ1-1; weak D call: TRBD1 (5 bases). This CDR3 has 11 residues. V lost 7 bases and J 10 bases, leaving 13 bases between the germline ends. The CDR3 loop reads CASTVPGGAFF. The CDR3 DNA sequence: TGTGCCAGCACCGTCCCGGGGGGAGCTTTCTTT.

This chain connects TRBV11-2 to TRBJ1-4; unclear D gene. Germline V CDR1 and CDR2: SGHAT, FQNNGV. The germline V and J ends were trimmed by 1 base and 8 bases, with 11 bases remaining between them. This CDR3 has 14 amino acids. The CDR3 bases are TGTGCCAGCAGCTTAGTAGTAGTAGCGGAAAAACTGTTTTTT. Translated: CASSLVVVAEKLFF.

The sample holds many counts of this clone. This sequence joins TRBV7-2 and TRBJ2-1; 11 bases align to TRBD1. Germline assignment: CDR1 SGHTA and CDR2 FQGNSA. The CDR3 is 15 residues long. V trimming: 4 bases; J trimming: 7 bases; junction bases outside the gene matches: 6. CDR3 bases: TGTGCCAGCAGCTGGGGACAGGGGGAGGAAAATGAGCAGTTCTTC. Translation gives CASSWGQGEENEQFF.

The rearrangement links TRBV5-6 to TRBJ2-7, with 11 bases lining up with TRBD1. With 4 bases clipped from V and 12 bases from J, the junction kept 15 bases outside the gene matches. The CDR3 contains 15 residues. CDR1 and CDR2 (germline): SGHDT, YYEEEE. CDR3 in amino acids: CASSRQRDRGFQLYF. The CDR3 DNA is TGTGCCAGCAGCCGCCAACGGGACAGGGGGTTTCAACTGTACTTC. The whole variable domain, remainder taken from reference TRBV5-6 and TRBJ2-7, is DAGVTQSPTHLIKTRGQQVTLRCSPKSGHDTVSWYQQALGQGPQFIFQYYEEEERQRGNFPDRFSGHQFPNYSSELNVNALLLGDSALYLCASSRQRDRGFQLYFGPGTRLTVT.

The chain uses TRBV19 and TRBJ1-2; D ambiguous. This CDR3 is built from 14 residues. The germline V gene has CDR1 LNHDA and CDR2 SQIVND (reference sequence). Trimming shortened V by 3 bases and J by 10 bases, and 18 bases separated the two germline ends. The CDR3 loop reads CASSIGSGPESYTF. In DNA, the CDR3 is TGTGCCAGTAGTATTGGGAGTGGACCTGAATCCTACACCTTC.

In its sample, this clone was seen a few times. This sample includes further DNA sequences coding for the same CDR3. The chain has TRBV7-9 and TRBJ1-4; D remains ambiguous. V was pared by 3 bases and J by 4 bases, with 9 bases between. Germline assignment: CDR1 SEHNR and CDR2 FQNEAQ (reference sequence). The CDR3 loop spans 14 amino acids. DNA for the CDR3: TGTGCCAGCAGCTTGGGCCACGTTAATGAAAAACTGTTTTTT. It is translated as CASSLGHVNEKLFF.

Of note for this clone: The sample carries other DNA sequences with the same CDR3. V and J are TRBV4-3 and TRBJ1-1; maybe TRBD1 (5 bases). Trimming removed 0 bases from V and 2 bases from J, with 7 bases in between. The CDR3 loop spans 14 amino acids. Germline lookup yields CDR1 LGHNA and CDR2 YSLEER. The CDR3 protein is CASSQDRGNTEAFF. The DNA of the CDR3 is TGCGCCAGCAGCCAAGATAGGGGAAACACTGAAGCTTTCTTT.

This chain uses TRBV7-2 with TRBJ2-2; TRBD2 is a possible D gene (6 bases). Germline loops: CDR1 SGHTA, CDR2 FQGNSA. The CDR3 loop spans 17 amino acids. With 3 bases removed from V and 2 bases from J, the gap between germline ends came to 16 bases. The CDR3 DNA is TGTGCCAGCAGCTTGGGAGGCCCGGGCGGAAACACCGGGGAGCTGTTTTTT. Protein sequence: CASSLGGPGGNTGELFF.

The chain has TRBV2 and TRBJ2-1; TRBD2 matches at 7 bases. Germline CDR1 and CDR2: SNHLY and FYNNEI. The CDR3 totals 13 residues. V lost 2 bases and J lost 15; bases outside the gene matches: 10. CDR3 residues: CASSETGTGGVFF. The CDR3, as DNA: TGTGCCAGCAGTGAAACCGGGACGGGAGGCGTGTTCTTC.

The V call is TRBV7-2, the J call TRBJ1-4; D unclear. The germline V gene has CDR1 SGHTA and CDR2 FQGNSA. Trimming pared 1 base from V and 0 bases from J, leaving 12 bases between. The CDR3 consists of 17 residues. The CDR3 DNA reads TGTGCCAGCAGCTTAGAAGTTATAGCTGCAACTAATGAAAAACTGTTTTTT. Amino acids: CASSLEVIAATNEKLFF.

The V and J genes are TRBV5-4 and TRBJ2-7, with TRBD2 as a possible D gene (5 bases). The CDR3 loop spans 17 amino acids. Between the trimmed V and J ends, which lost 4 bases and 4 bases, there was a span of 24 bases. CDR1 is SGHNT and CDR2 is YYREEE in the germline V gene (reference sequence). CDR3 sequence: CASSPPRVDNRPYEQYF. The CDR3 DNA is TGTGCCAGCAGCCCACCGCGGGTGGATAACCGGCCTTACGAGCAGTACTTC.